The clone carrying this TCR beta chain was seen at least ten times. These data are taken from a study of T-cell reconstitution after alpha-beta-depleted transplantation in children. V lost 6 bases to trimming and J lost 11 bases; unmatched junction nucleotides: 7. Germline V gene lookup returns CDR1 MDHEN and CDR2 SYDVKM. This CDR3 comprises 12 residues. TCRbeta library preparation incorporated unique molecular identifiers. TCRdb reprocessed the PCR reads with MiXCR, giving one entry per CDR3 protein. The table has approximately 590,000 distinct CDR3 sequences, roughly a tenth seen once. The receptor was isolated from a human donor who donated a stem cell graft to a child with acute myeloid leukemia. This chain joins TRBV28 and TRBJ1-1; 9 bases are a match to TRBD1. The sample here was PBMCs from the stem cell graft donor, taken from the stem cell graft. The CDR3 nucleotides read TGTGCCAGCAGCTCCGGGACAGGGAATGCTTTCTTT. Translating it yields CASSSGTGNAFF.